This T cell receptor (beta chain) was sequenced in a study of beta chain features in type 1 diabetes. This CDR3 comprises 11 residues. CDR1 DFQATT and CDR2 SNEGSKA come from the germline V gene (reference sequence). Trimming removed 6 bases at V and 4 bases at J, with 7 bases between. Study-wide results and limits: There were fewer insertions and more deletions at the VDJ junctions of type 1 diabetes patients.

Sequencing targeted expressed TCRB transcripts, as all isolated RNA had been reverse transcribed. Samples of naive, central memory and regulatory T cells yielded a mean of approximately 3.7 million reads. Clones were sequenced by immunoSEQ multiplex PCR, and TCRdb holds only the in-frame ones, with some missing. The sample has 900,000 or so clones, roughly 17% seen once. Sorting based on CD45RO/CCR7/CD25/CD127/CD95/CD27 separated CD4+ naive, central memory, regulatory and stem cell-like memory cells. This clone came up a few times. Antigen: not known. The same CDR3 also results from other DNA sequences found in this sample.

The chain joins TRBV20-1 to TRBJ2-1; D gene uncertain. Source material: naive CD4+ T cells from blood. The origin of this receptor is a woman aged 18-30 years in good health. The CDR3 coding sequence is TGCAGTGCGTCATATTACAATGAGCAGTTCTTC. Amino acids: CSASYYNEQFF.